These 30 T cell receptor beta chains share one sample of origin, sequenced in a study of blood T cell repertoires in COVID-19. Sequencing used immunoSEQ multiplex PCR; TCRdb keeps in-frame clones, though not all of them. The profile shows 220,000 or so clones, approximately 84% of them singletons. Sample: peripheral blood. The receptors originated from a woman younger than 45 who had recovered from COVID-19.

CDR3 DNA: TGTGCCATCAGGGTAGGAGGGGACCTCAACAATGAGCAGTTCTTC. Translation: CAIRVGGDLNNEQFF. J is TRBJ2-1 and V is TRBV10-3, with D tentatively TRBD2 (6 bases). V lost 6 bases, J lost 5 bases, and 17 bases lay in between. The CDR3 runs to 15 residues. CDR1 is ENHRY, CDR2 SYGVKD, per germline.

The chain combines TRBV27 with TRBJ2-7, with TRBD2 matching 9 bases. Trimming at V came to 0 bases and at J to 5 bases, leaving 17 bases not matched to a gene. From germline, CDR1 is MNHEY and CDR2 SMNVEV (reference sequence). The CDR3 runs to 19 residues. The CDR3 coding sequence is TGTGCCAGCAGTTTATCTAGTTTCGCTAGCGGGAATTTGAGGGACGAGCAGTACTTC. Protein product: CASSLSSFASGNLRDEQYF.

The chain is built from TRBV27 and TRBJ2-2; 7 bases are a match to TRBD1. CDR1 and CDR2 from the germline V gene are MNHEY and SMNVEV (reference sequence). CDR3 length: 16 residues. V dropped 5 bases and J dropped 5; count of bases not matched to a gene: 11. For the CDR3, the DNA is TGTGCCAGCAGTGCTGAGGGGGCTCTACTGACCGGGGAGCTGTTTTTT. This sequence encodes CASSAEGALLTGELFF.

This clone was seen just once. The chain has TRBV6-5 and TRBJ2-1, with 9 bases matching TRBD1. V trimming: 8 bases; J trimming: 8 bases; junction bases outside the gene matches: 10. CDR3 length equals 14 residues. The germline gives CDR1 MNHEY, CDR2 SVGAGI. The CDR3 loop reads CASFGDREKYEQFF. The CDR3 nucleotides read TGTGCCAGCTTCGGGGACAGGGAGAAATATGAGCAGTTCTTC.

The V and J genes are TRBV4-1 and TRBJ2-4; 10 bases are shared with TRBD2. This CDR3 spans 16 amino acids. In germline, CDR1 is MGHRA, CDR2 YSYEKL. The junction had 0 bases not matched to a gene; V was cut back by 1 base and J by 0 bases. This CDR3 is CASSQGLAGAKNIQYF. CDR3 DNA: TGCGCCAGCAGCCAAGGACTAGCGGGAGCCAAAAACATTCAGTACTTC.

The chain combines TRBV28 with TRBJ2-2, with TRBD2 as a possible D gene (5 bases). This CDR3 has 15 amino acids. The V end lost 6 bases, the J end lost 3 bases, and 14 bases lay between the germline ends. The germline CDR1 and CDR2 sequences are MDHEN and SYDVKM. In DNA, the CDR3 is TGTGCCAGCAGGGATGAGGGCGGATACACCGGGGAGCTGTTTTTT. This encodes CASRDEGGYTGELFF.

The chain has TRBV10-1 and TRBJ2-5; 10 bases match TRBD2. The CDR3 is 15 residues long. CDR1 WNHNN and CDR2 SYGVQD come from the germline V gene (reference sequence). With 4 bases clipped from V and 1 base from J, the junction kept 3 bases outside the gene matches. The CDR3 sequence: CASSASSGGQETQYF. CDR3 nucleotide sequence: TGCGCCAGCAGTGCCTCTAGCGGGGGCCAAGAGACCCAGTACTTC.

The table lists this clone with a count of one. Germline is not matched at one junction end, which may reflect a read error. The chain uses TRBV14 and TRBJ2-7, with D maybe TRBD1 (6 bases). CDR3 size: 12 residues. Germline loops: CDR1 SGHDN, CDR2 FVKESK. As DNA, the CDR3 is TGTGCCAGCAGCCAGAGGGGGTACGTGCAGTACTTC. Its translation is CASSQRGYVQYF.

This chain links TRBV12-5 with TRBJ2-1; 8 nucleotides line up with TRBD2. V dropped 4 bases and J dropped 3; count of bases not matched to a gene: 5. CDR3 length equals 15 residues. Per germline, CDR1 LGHNT and CDR2 FRNRAP. Here the CDR3 reads CASGSSGSFYNEQFF. CDR3 nucleotide sequence: TGTGCTAGTGGTTCGAGCGGGAGTTTCTACAATGAGCAGTTCTTC.

This clone was counted only a few times. This rearrangement joins TRBV28 to TRBJ2-3; D unclear. With 6 bases removed from V and 6 bases from J, the gap between germline ends came to 13 bases. In germline, CDR1 is MDHEN, CDR2 SYDVKM. This CDR3 has 13 amino acids. CDR3 amino acids: CASSPFHLDTQYF. CDR3 bases: TGTGCCAGCAGCCCTTTCCACTTGGATACGCAGTATTTT.

The chain is built from TRBV19 and TRBJ2-2; 10 bases line up with TRBD2. Trimming removed 5 bases from V and 4 bases from J; junction bases left unmatched: 4. Germline V gives CDR1 LNHDA, CDR2 SQIVND (reference sequence). This CDR3 has 15 amino acids. In DNA form, the CDR3 reads TGTGCCAGTAGTGGGACTAGCGAGGGCACCGGGGAGCTGTTTTTT. This encodes CASSGTSEGTGELFF.

CDR3 DNA sequence: TGTGCCAGCAGCTGGACAGGCTCTGGAAACACCATATATTTT. This encodes CASSWTGSGNTIYF. This chain uses TRBV6-5 with TRBJ1-3; 7 bases map to TRBD1. V lost 6 bases, J lost 0 bases, and 2 bases stayed unmatched. Germline V gene lookup returns CDR1 MNHEY and CDR2 SVGAGI. The CDR3 has 14 residues.

This chain joins TRBV18 and TRBJ1-2; D call uncertain. V was cut by 6 bases and J by 2 bases, with 10 bases left in between. This CDR3 has 13 residues. Germline V gene lookup returns CDR1 KGHSH and CDR2 LQKENI. The CDR3: CASSTAGNYGYTF. The CDR3 DNA reads as TGTGCCAGCTCCACCGCGGGCAACTATGGCTACACCTTC.

This clone was observed a handful of times. The chain joins TRBV4-1 to TRBJ1-5, with 7 positions matching TRBD1. Germline-derived CDR1 and CDR2 are MGHRA and YSYEKL. V lost 4 bases and J lost 5; bases outside the gene matches: 8. CDR3 length: 15 amino acids. CDR3 nucleotide sequence: TGCGCCAGCAGCCTAGAGGACAGGAGGCATCAGCCCCAGCATTTT. This encodes CASSLEDRRHQPQHF.

V is TRBV2 and J is TRBJ1-1; TRBD1 aligns across 7 bases. The V gene end was trimmed by 4 bases and the J gene end by 2 bases; junction bases not matched to a gene: 1. CDR1 and CDR2 from the germline V gene are SNHLY and FYNNEI. This CDR3 spans 13 amino acids. CDR3 region: CASSAGGNTEAFF. In DNA, the CDR3 is TGTGCCAGCAGTGCAGGGGGTAACACTGAAGCTTTCTTT.

The chain carries TRBV7-9 and TRBJ2-4, with TRBD1 as a possible D gene (6 bases). CDR1 is SEHNR, CDR2 FQNEAQ, per germline (reference sequence). The CDR3 length is 14 residues. Trimming stripped 5 bases from V and 5 bases from J, with 13 bases between. CDR3 nucleotides: TGTGCCAGCAGCCCGCCGGACAGAGAAAACATTCAGTACTTC. Protein sequence: CASSPPDRENIQYF.

Only one count was recorded for this clone. The gene calls are TRBV4-2 and TRBJ1-4, with 9 nucleotides matching TRBD1. J lost 8 bases, V lost 4 bases, and 8 bases had no gene match. Germline lookup yields CDR1 LGHNA and CDR2 YNFKEQ. This CDR3 has 15 amino acids. The CDR3 bases are TGTGCCAGCAGCCCTCGGGGGACAGGGAACGAAAAACTGTTTTTT. It is translated as CASSPRGTGNEKLFF.

V gene TRBV10-3 combines with J gene TRBJ2-7; 9 nucleotides align to TRBD1. CDR3 size: 15 residues. The V segment lost 4 bases and the J segment 6 bases; nucleotides outside the gene matches: 10. CDR1 ENHRY and CDR2 SYGVKD come from the germline V gene. CDR3 in DNA: TGTGCCATCAGTGGCAGGACAGGGGAGGCGGGCGAGCAGTACTTC. Its translation is CAISGRTGEAGEQYF.

The V call is TRBV30, the J call TRBJ2-7; 9 bases are a match to TRBD2. Losses at the gene ends were 0 bases for V and 2 bases for J; bases not matched to a gene: 5. The CDR3 loop spans 15 amino acids. CDR1 GTSNPN and CDR2 SVGIG come from the germline V gene (reference sequence). CDR3 loop: CAWSVSGGRAYEQYF. The CDR3 DNA reads as TGTGCCTGGAGTGTATCCGGCGGGAGGGCCTACGAGCAGTACTTC.

This chain joins TRBV6-5 and TRBJ1-5, with 7 bases aligning to TRBD1. The trim removed 6 bases at V and 0 bases at J, leaving 5 bases unmatched. Germline CDR1 is MNHEY and CDR2 is SVGAGI. The CDR3 is made up of 15 amino acids. CDR3 in DNA: TGTGCCAGCAGACCAAGGACAGGTAGCAATCAGCCCCAGCATTTT. Translating gives CASRPRTGSNQPQHF.

This chain connects TRBV15 to TRBJ2-5; TRBD2 is a possible D gene (7 bases). V shed 0 bases and J shed 5 bases, with 16 bases lying between them. CDR3 length: 16 amino acids. The germline V gene encodes CDR1 LNHNV and CDR2 YYDKDF (reference sequence). CDR3 coding DNA: TGTGCCACCAGCAGAGAGACGGGGGGCGGAGGTGAGACCCAGTACTTC. This gives the protein CATSRETGGGGETQYF.

Of note for this clone: Other nucleotide sequences from this sample produce the same CDR3. The chain carries TRBV6-5 and TRBJ1-5, with a possible D match to TRBD1 (6 bases). V lost 2 bases to trimming and J lost 4 bases, with 6 bases between them. Germline V gene data show CDR1 as MNHEY and CDR2 as SVGAGI. This CDR3 has 13 amino acids. The CDR3 protein is CASSYRGNQPQHF. The CDR3 DNA sequence: TGTGCCAGCAGTTACAGGGGGAATCAGCCCCAGCATTTT.

Turning to this clone: The germline gene is not matched at one end of the junction; a read error may be the cause. The chain is built from TRBV28 and TRBJ2-5; possible D gene TRBD1, 5 bases. This CDR3 comprises 11 residues. CDR1 MDHEN and CDR2 SYDVKM come from the germline V gene. CDR3 coding DNA: TGTGCCAGCAGTTTACAAGGTGGGGCCCACTTC. It encodes CASSLQGGAHF.

The rearrangement joins TRBV5-1 to TRBJ1-6; TRBD1 agrees at 7 bases. Germline loops: CDR1 SGHRS, CDR2 YFSETQ. With 0 bases clipped from V and 9 bases from J, the junction kept 3 bases outside the gene matches. The CDR3 contains 14 residues. CDR3 amino acids: CASSLEGAGSPLHF. DNA for the CDR3: TGCGCCAGCAGCTTGGAGGGGGCGGGTTCACCCCTCCACTTT.

The rearrangement uses TRBV28 and TRBJ2-3; TRBD2 aligns across 7 bases. The germline V gene has CDR1 MDHEN and CDR2 SYDVKM. The CDR3 has 22 residues. Germline trimming cut 2 bases from V and 0 bases from J; bases unmatched to any gene: 23. The CDR3 region is CASSLVGLGFGREPASTDTQYF. CDR3 coding DNA: TGTGCCAGCAGTTTAGTGGGGCTCGGGTTTGGGAGGGAGCCCGCTAGCACAGATACGCAGTATTTT.

The chain joins TRBV6-5 to TRBJ2-7; possibly TRBD1 for D (6 bases). The germline CDR1 and CDR2 sequences are MNHEY and SVGAGI. The CDR3 extends over 15 amino acids. V lost 6 bases and J 4 bases, leaving 19 bases between the germline ends. The CDR3 sequence: CASRAKSGTSYEQYF. Written as DNA, the CDR3 is TGTGCCAGCAGGGCGAAATCCGGGACATCATACGAGCAGTACTTC.

This clone has more than one count but fewer than ten. This sequence joins TRBV5-4 and TRBJ2-1; weak D call: TRBD1 (5 bases). V lost 2 bases to trimming and J lost 8 bases, with 20 bases between them. This CDR3 region has 16 residues. Germline V lookup: CDR1 SGHNT, CDR2 YYREEE (reference sequence). DNA for the CDR3: TGTGCCAGCAGCTTTACGACAGCCTCTAACTTGGATGAGCAGTTCTTC. Residues: CASSFTTASNLDEQFF. The full variable domain, its missing parts supplied by reference TRBV5-4 and TRBJ2-1, is ETGVTQSPTHLIKTRGQQVTLRCSSQSGHNTVSWYQQALGQGPQFIFQYYREEENGRGNFPPRFSGLQFPNYSSELNVNALELDDSALYLCASSFTTASNLDEQFFGPGTRLTVL.

The chain recombines TRBV5-6 with TRBJ1-1; no clear D gene. CDR1 and CDR2 from the germline V gene are SGHDT and YYEEEE. The CDR3 is made up of 13 amino acids. The V end was cut by 2 bases, the J end by 10 bases, with 15 bases between. For the CDR3, the DNA is TGTGCCAGCAGCTTAGGGAGGGCCGGGAGAGCTTTCTTT. Protein: CASSLGRAGRAFF.

This clone occurred a few times. The V and J genes are TRBV5-4 and TRBJ2-1; 8 bases are a match to TRBD1. The CDR3 consists of 16 residues. The germline V gene encodes CDR1 SGHNT and CDR2 YYREEE (reference sequence). Trimming at V came to 3 bases and at J to 1 base, leaving 6 bases not matched to a gene. The CDR3 loop is CASSWDQGASYNEQFF. DNA of the CDR3: TGTGCCAGCAGCTGGGACCAGGGGGCTTCCTACAATGAGCAGTTCTTC.

This chain links TRBV30 with TRBJ1-4, with TRBD1 matching 8 bases. V dropped 2 bases and J dropped 3; count of bases not matched to a gene: 5. CDR1 GTSNPN and CDR2 SVGIG come from the germline V gene (reference sequence). The CDR3 covers 15 residues. CDR3: CAWSPKTGANEKLFF. DNA for the CDR3: TGTGCCTGGAGTCCCAAGACAGGGGCTAATGAAAAACTGTTTTTT.